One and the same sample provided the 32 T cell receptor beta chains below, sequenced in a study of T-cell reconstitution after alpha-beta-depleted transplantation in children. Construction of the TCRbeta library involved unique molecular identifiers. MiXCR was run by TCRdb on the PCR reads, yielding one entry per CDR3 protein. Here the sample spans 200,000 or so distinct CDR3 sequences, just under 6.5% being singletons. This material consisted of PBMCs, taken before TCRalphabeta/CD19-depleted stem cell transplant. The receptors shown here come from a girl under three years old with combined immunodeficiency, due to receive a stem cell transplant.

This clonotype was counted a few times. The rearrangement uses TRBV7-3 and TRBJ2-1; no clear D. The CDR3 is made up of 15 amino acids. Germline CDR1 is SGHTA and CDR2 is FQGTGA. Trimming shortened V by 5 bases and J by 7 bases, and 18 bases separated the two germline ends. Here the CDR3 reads CASSPPPRHCNEQFF. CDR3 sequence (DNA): TGTGCCAGCAGCCCCCCCCCACGGCACTGTAATGAGCAGTTCTTC. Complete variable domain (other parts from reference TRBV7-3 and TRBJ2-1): GAGVSQTPSNKVTEKGKYVELRCDPISGHTALYWYRQSLGQGPEFLIYFQGTGAADDSGLPNDRFFAVRPEGSVSTLKIQRTERGDSAVYLCASSPPPRHCNEQFFGPGTRLTVL.

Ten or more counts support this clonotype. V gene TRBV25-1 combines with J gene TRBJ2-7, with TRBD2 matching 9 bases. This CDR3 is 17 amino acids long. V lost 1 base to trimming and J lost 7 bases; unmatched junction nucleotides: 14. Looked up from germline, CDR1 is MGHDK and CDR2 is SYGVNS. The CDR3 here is CASSESWLAGPGREQYF. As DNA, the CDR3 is TGTGCCAGCAGTGAATCTTGGCTAGCGGGACCAGGTCGAGAGCAGTACTTC.

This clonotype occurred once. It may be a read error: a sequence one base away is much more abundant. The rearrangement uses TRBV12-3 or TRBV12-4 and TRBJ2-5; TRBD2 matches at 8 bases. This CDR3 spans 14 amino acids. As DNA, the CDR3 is TGTGCCAGCAGTCCGCTACTAGCGGAAGAGACCCAGCACTTC. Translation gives CASSPLLAEETQHF.

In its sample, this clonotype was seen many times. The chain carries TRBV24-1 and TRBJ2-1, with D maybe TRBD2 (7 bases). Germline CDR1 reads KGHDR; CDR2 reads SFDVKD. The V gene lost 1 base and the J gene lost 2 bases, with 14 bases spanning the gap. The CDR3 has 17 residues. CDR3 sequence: CATSDFTGRGAYNEQFF. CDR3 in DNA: TGTGCCACCAGTGATTTTACAGGGAGGGGAGCCTACAATGAGCAGTTCTTC.

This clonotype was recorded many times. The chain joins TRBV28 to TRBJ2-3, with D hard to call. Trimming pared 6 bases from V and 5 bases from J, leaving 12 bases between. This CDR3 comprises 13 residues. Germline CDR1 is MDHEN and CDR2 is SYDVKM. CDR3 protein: CASSLSKIDTQYF. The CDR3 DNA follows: TGTGCCAGCAGCCTATCCAAAATAGATACGCAGTATTTT.

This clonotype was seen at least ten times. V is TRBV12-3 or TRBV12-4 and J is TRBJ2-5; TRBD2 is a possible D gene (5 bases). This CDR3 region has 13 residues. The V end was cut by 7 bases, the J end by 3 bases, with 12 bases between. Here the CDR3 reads CASTLGLEETQYF. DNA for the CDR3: TGTGCCAGCACCCTAGGACTGGAAGAGACCCAGTACTTC.

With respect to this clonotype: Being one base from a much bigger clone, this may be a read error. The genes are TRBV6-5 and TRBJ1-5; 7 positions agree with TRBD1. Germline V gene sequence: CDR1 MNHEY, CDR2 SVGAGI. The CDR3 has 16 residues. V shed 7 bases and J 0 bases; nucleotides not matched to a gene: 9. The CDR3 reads CASIPSTGYSNQPQHF. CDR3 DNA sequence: TGTGCCAGCATTCCCTCGACAGGGTATAGCAATCAGCCCCAGCATTTT.

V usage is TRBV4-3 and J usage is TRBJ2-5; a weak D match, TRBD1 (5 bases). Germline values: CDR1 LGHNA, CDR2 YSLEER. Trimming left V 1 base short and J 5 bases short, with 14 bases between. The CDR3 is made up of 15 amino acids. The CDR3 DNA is TGCGCCAGCAGCCAAGCCCCCAGGGCGTGGGAGACCCAGTACTTC. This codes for CASSQAPRAWETQYF.

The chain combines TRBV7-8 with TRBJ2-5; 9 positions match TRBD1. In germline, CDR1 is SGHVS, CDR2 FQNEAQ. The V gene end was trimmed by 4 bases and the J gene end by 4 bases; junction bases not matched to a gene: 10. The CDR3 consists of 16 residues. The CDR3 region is CASSWNRGLMTETQYF. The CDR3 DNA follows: TGTGCCAGCAGCTGGAACAGGGGGCTGATGACAGAGACCCAGTACTTC.

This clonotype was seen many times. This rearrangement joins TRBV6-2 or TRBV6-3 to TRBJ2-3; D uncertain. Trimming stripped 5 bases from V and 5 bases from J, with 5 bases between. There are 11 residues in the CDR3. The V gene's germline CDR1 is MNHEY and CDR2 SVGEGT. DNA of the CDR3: TGTGCCAGCAGTAGAATAGATACGCAGTATTTT. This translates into CASSRIDTQYF.

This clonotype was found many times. The CDR3 region is CASRTDSQTNEKLFF. The DNA of the CDR3 is TGTGCCAGCAGAACGGACAGCCAAACTAATGAAAAACTGTTTTTT. The gene calls are TRBV7-2 and TRBJ1-4, with a possible D match to TRBD1 (6 bases). This CDR3 has 15 amino acids. CDR1 is SGHTA, CDR2 FQGNSA, per germline. Trimming took off 6 bases at V and 1 base at J, with 12 bases between the two ends.

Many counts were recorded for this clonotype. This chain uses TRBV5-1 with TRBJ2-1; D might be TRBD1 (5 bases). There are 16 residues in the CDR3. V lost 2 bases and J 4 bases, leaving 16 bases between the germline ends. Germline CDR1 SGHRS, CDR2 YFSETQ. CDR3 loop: CASSLLQSRGYNEQFF. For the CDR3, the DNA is TGCGCCAGCAGCTTACTTCAGTCTAGGGGTTACAATGAGCAGTTCTTC.

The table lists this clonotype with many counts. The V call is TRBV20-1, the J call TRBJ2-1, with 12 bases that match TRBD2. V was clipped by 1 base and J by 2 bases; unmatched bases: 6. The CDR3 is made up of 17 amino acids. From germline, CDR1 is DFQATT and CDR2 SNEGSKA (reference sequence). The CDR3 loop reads CSARVTTSGGPYNEQFF. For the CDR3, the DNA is TGCAGTGCTAGAGTTACCACTAGCGGGGGGCCCTACAATGAGCAGTTCTTC.

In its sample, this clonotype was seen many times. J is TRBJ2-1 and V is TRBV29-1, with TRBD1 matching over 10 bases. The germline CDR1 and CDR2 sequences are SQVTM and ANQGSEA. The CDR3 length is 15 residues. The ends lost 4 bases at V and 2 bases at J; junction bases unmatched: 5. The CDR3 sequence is CSVGLGQGTYNEQFF. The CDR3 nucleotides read TGCAGCGTTGGATTGGGACAGGGGACCTACAATGAGCAGTTCTTC.

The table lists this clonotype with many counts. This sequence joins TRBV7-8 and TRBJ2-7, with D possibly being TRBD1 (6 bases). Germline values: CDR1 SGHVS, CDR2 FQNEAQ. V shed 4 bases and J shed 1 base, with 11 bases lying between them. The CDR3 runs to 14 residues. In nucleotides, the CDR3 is TGTGCCAGCAGCTCCGGGACACTTTCCTACGAGCAGTACTTC. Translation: CASSSGTLSYEQYF.

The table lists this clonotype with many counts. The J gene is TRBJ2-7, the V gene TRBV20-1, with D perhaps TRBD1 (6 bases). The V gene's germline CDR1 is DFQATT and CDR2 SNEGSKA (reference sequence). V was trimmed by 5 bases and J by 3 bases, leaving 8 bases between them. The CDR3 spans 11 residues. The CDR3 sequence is CSAPRGYEQYF. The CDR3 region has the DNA TGCAGTGCTCCCAGGGGCTACGAGCAGTACTTC.

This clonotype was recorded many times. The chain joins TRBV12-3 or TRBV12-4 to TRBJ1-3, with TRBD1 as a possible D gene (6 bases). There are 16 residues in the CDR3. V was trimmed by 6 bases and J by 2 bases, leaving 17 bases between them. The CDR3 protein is CASSERGVGPGNTIYF. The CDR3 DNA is TGTGCCAGCAGCGAGAGGGGGGTCGGACCTGGAAACACCATATATTTT.

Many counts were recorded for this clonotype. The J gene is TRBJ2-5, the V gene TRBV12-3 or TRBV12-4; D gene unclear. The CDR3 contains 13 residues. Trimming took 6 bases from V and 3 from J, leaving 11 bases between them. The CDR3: CASRVEWKETQYF. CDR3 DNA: TGTGCCAGCAGAGTCGAGTGGAAAGAGACCCAGTACTTC.

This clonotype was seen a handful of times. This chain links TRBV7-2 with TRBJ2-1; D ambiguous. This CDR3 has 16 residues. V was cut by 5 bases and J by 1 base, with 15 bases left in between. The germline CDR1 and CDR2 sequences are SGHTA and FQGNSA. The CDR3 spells CASSPSVGLSYNEQFF. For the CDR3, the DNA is TGTGCCAGCAGCCCCTCGGTGGGGTTATCCTACAATGAGCAGTTCTTC.

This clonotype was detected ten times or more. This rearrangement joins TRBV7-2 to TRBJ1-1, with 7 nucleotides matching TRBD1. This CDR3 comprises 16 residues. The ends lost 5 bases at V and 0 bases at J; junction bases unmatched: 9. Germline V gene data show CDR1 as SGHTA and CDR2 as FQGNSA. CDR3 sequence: CASSAGGVRMNTEAFF. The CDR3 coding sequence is TGTGCCAGCAGCGCAGGGGGGGTAAGGATGAACACTGAAGCTTTCTTT.

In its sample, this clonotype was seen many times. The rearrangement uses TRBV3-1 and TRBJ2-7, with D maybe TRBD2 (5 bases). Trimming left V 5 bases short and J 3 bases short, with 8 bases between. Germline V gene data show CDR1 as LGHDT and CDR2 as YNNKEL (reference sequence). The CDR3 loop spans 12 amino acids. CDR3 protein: CASSIDYYEQYF. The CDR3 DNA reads TGTGCCAGCAGCATCGACTACTACGAGCAGTACTTC.

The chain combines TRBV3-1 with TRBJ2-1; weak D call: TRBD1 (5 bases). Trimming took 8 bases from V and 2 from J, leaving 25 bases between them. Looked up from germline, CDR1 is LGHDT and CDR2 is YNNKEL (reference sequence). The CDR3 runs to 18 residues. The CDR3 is CASCPLGAPALPYNEQFF. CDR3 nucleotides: TGTGCCAGCTGTCCCCTTGGGGCCCCCGCTCTTCCCTACAATGAGCAGTTCTTC.

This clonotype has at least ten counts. The CDR3 spells CASSLGGTANTDTQYF. In DNA, the CDR3 is TGTGCCAGCAGCTTAGGGGGGACAGCCAACACAGATACGCAGTATTTT. This chain links TRBV7-9 with TRBJ2-3; TRBD1 agrees at 7 bases. Germline values: CDR1 SEHNR, CDR2 FQNEAQ (reference sequence). This CDR3 contains 16 residues. The J segment lost 2 bases and the V segment lost 1 base, leaving 6 bases of the junction unmatched.

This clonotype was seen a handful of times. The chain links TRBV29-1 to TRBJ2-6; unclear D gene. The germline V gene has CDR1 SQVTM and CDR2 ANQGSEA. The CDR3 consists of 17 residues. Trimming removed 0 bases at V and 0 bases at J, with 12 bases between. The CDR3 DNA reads TGCAGCGTTGAAGATCCGTCGCCTAGCTCTGGGGCCAACGTCCTGACTTTC. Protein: CSVEDPSPSSGANVLTF.

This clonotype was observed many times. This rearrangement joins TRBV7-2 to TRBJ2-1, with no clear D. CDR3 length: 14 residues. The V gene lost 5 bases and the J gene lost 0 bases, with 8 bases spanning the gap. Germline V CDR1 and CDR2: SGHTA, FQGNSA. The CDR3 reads CASSAMSSYNEQFF. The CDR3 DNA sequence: TGTGCCAGCAGCGCCATGAGCTCCTACAATGAGCAGTTCTTC.

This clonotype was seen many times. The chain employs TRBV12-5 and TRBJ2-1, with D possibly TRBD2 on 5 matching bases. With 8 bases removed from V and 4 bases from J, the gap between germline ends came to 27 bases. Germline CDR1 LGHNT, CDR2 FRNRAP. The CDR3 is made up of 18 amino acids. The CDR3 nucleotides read TGTGCTAGTACGGAGGACTTACCTGACCAATATTCTTACAATGAGCAGTTCTTC. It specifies CASTEDLPDQYSYNEQFF.

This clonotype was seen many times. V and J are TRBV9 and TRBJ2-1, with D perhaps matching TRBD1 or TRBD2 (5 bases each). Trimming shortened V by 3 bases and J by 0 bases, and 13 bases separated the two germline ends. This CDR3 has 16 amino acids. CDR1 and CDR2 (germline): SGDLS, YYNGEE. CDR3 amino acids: CASSGGPSSSYNEQFF. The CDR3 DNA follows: TGTGCCAGCAGCGGGGGACCTTCCAGCTCCTACAATGAGCAGTTCTTC.

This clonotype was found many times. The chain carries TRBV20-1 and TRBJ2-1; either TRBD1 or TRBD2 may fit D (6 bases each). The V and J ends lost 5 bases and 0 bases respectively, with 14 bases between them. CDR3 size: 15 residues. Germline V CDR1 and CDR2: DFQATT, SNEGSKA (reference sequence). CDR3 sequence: CSAPPGGLSYNEQFF. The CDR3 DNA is TGCAGTGCTCCCCCCGGGGGCCTCTCCTACAATGAGCAGTTCTTC.

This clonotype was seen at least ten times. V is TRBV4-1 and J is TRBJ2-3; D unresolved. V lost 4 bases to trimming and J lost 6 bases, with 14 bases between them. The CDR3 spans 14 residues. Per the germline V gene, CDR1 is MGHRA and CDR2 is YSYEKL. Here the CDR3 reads CASSLQPAADTQYF. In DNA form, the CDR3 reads TGCGCCAGCAGCCTTCAGCCCGCAGCCGATACGCAGTATTTT.

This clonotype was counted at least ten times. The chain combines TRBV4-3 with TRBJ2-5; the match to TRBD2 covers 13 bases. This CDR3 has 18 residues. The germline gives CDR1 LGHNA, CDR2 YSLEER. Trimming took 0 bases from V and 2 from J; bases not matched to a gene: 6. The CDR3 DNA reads TGCGCCAGCAGCCAAGAGAACCCGGGACTAGCGGGACAAGAGACCCAGTACTTC. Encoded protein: CASSQENPGLAGQETQYF.

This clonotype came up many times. The CDR3 nucleotides are TGTGCCAGCAGCCAAGGGGGTAATTCCTACGAGCAGTACTTC. Protein product: CASSQGGNSYEQYF. The V and J genes are TRBV28 and TRBJ2-7, with D possibly matching TRBD1 (6 bases). V was cut by 6 bases and J by 1 base, with 13 bases left in between. CDR3 size: 14 residues. Per the germline V gene, CDR1 is MDHEN and CDR2 is SYDVKM.

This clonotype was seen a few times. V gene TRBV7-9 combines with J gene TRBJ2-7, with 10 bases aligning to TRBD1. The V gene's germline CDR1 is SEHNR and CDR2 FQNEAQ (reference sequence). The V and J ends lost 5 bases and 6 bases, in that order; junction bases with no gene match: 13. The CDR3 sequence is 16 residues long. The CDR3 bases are TGTGCCAGCAGCGCCCCCGGGGGACAGGGGAAGTCCGAGCAGTACTTC. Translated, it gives CASSAPGGQGKSEQYF.